The 21 T cell receptor beta chains reported below all come from one sample, sequenced in a study of T cell responses to AZD1222 COVID-19 vaccine. Assay used: immunoSEQ multiplex PCR; TCRdb lists only in-frame clones, some missing. The repertoire holds 150,000 or so clones, with more than 75% as singletons. The sequencing used peripheral blood, collected on day 0 of AZD1222 vaccination. The receptor source for this set is an adult in good health.

V and J are TRBV18 and TRBJ1-3; D possibly corresponds to TRBD1 (5 bases). Germline assignment: CDR1 KGHSH and CDR2 LQKENI. The CDR3 has 16 amino acids. V gave up 5 bases and J gave up 4 bases, with 18 bases separating them. CDR3 protein: CASSGTQGVGGNTIYF. As DNA, the CDR3 is TGTGCCAGCTCAGGCACGCAGGGAGTTGGCGGAAACACCATATATTTT.

The chain joins TRBV7-2 to TRBJ2-1, with 7 bases aligning to TRBD1. J was trimmed by 4 bases and V by 5 bases; bases with no gene match: 8. CDR3 size: 15 residues. From germline, CDR1 is SGHTA and CDR2 FQGNSA. The CDR3 DNA sequence: TGTGCCAGCAGCACTCGGACAGGAGCTTACAATGAGCAGTTCTTC. It yields the protein CASSTRTGAYNEQFF. The whole variable domain, filled in from reference TRBV7-2 and TRBJ2-1, reads GAGVSQSPSNKVTEKGKDVELRCDPISGHTALYWYRQSLGQGLEFLIYFQGNSAPDKSGLPSDRFSAERTGGSVSTLTIQRTQQEDSAVYLCASSTRTGAYNEQFFGPGTRLTVL.

The CDR3 protein is CASSQGLAGESEQFF. CDR3 coding DNA: TGTGCCAGCAGCCAGGGACTAGCGGGAGAATCTGAGCAGTTCTTC. The chain joins TRBV5-5 to TRBJ2-1; 14 bases align to TRBD2. This CDR3 is built from 15 residues. Germline V gene sequence: CDR1 SGHKS, CDR2 YYEKEE (reference sequence). Trimming removed 4 bases from V and 9 bases from J; junction bases left unmatched: 6. Drawing the rest from reference TRBV5-5 and TRBJ2-1, the complete variable domain is DAGVTQSPTHLIKTRGQQVTLRCSPISGHKSVSWYQQVLGQGPQFIFQYYEKEERGRGNFPDRFSARQFPNYSSELNVNALLLGDSALYLCASSQGLAGESEQFFGPGTRLTVL.

The genes are TRBV18 and TRBJ1-3; D not certain. This CDR3 has 14 amino acids. Germline CDR1 reads KGHSH; CDR2 reads LQKENI. V was pared by 0 bases and J by 4 bases, with 7 bases between. CDR3 DNA: TGTGCCAGCTCACCACCAGGGTTCGGAAACACCATATATTTT. As protein: CASSPPGFGNTIYF.

This sequence joins TRBV18 and TRBJ2-5; no clear D. The V and J ends lost 4 bases and 2 bases respectively, with 2 bases between them. The CDR3 covers 11 residues. The germline gives CDR1 KGHSH, CDR2 LQKENI. The CDR3 DNA reads as TGTGCCAGCTCACAACAAGAGACCCAGTACTTC. Amino acids: CASSQQETQYF.

This clone appeared a few times. The CDR3 coding sequence is TGTGCCAGCAGCCCCACAGGGGATGAGCAGTTCTTC. This sequence encodes CASSPTGDEQFF. The rearrangement joins TRBV12-3 or TRBV12-4 to TRBJ2-1; 7 positions match TRBD1. Germline trimming cut 6 bases from V and 8 bases from J; bases unmatched to any gene: 4. The CDR3 is 12 amino acids.

CDR3 in amino acids: CASSQAGTGGGQPQHF. CDR3 sequence (DNA): TGTGCCAGCAGCCAAGCGGGGACAGGGGGAGGTCAGCCCCAGCATTTT. The V call is TRBV3-1 (or the pseudogene TRBV3-2), the J call TRBJ1-5; 11 nucleotides match TRBD1. V shed 1 base, J shed 6 bases, and the junction held 5 bases outside the gene matches. The CDR3 is 16 residues long. CDR1 is LGHDT and CDR2 is YNNKEL in the germline V gene (reference sequence).

The rearrangement joins TRBV7-2 to TRBJ1-6, with D unclear. Germline lookup yields CDR1 SGHTA and CDR2 FQGNSA. The CDR3 sequence is 12 residues long. Trimming stripped 3 bases from V and 10 bases from J, with 7 bases between. The CDR3 sequence is CASSLPRSPLHF. DNA of the CDR3: TGTGCCAGCAGCTTGCCTAGATCACCCCTCCACTTT. The variable domain in full, with the rest retrieved from reference TRBV7-2 and TRBJ1-6, is GAGVSQSPSNKVTEKGKDVELRCDPISGHTALYWYRQSLGQGLEFLIYFQGNSAPDKSGLPSDRFSAERTGGSVSTLTIQRTQQEDSAVYLCASSLPRSPLHFGNGTRLTVT.

The chain is built from TRBV6-5 and TRBJ1-5, with 7 bases identical to TRBD1. This CDR3 is 13 amino acids long. From germline, CDR1 is MNHEY and CDR2 SVGAGI. The J segment lost 2 bases and the V segment lost 10 bases, leaving 5 bases of the junction unmatched. The CDR3 region has the DNA TGTGCCACCGGGACAGTGCGCAATCAGCCCCAGCATTTT. The encoded protein is CATGTVRNQPQHF.

The genes are TRBV3-1 (or the pseudogene TRBV3-2) and TRBJ1-5, with 7 bases that match TRBD1. The CDR3 spans 15 residues. J lost 5 bases, V lost 4 bases, and 8 bases had no gene match. The germline CDR1 and CDR2 sequences are LGHDT and YNNKEL (reference sequence). This CDR3 reads CASSLSDRDHQPQHF. Written as DNA, the CDR3 is TGTGCCAGCAGCCTTTCTGACAGGGATCATCAGCCCCAGCATTTT.

The chain joins TRBV19 to TRBJ2-5, with 7 bases lining up with TRBD1. This CDR3 contains 15 residues. Germline V lookup: CDR1 LNHDA, CDR2 SQIVND (reference sequence). The V gene end was trimmed by 3 bases and the J gene end by 1 base; junction bases not matched to a gene: 5. Here the CDR3 reads CASSMIGGSQETQYF. The CDR3 nucleotides read TGTGCCAGTAGTATGATAGGGGGCTCCCAAGAGACCCAGTACTTC.

The chain combines TRBV5-1 with TRBJ2-3; TRBD2 matches at 9 bases. CDR1 is SGHRS and CDR2 is YFSETQ in the germline V gene. J gave up 1 base and V 0 bases, and 3 bases lay outside the gene matches. The CDR3 totals 16 residues. The DNA of the CDR3 is TGCGCCAGCAGCTTGGTTCCTAGCGGGGGCACAGATACGCAGTATTTT. Its translation is CASSLVPSGGTDTQYF.

J is TRBJ1-2 and V is TRBV11-2; D remains unclear. Germline V CDR1 and CDR2: SGHAT, FQNNGV. V was pared by 4 bases and J by 4 bases, with 22 bases between. CDR3 length equals 17 residues. The CDR3 bases are TGTGCCAGCAGCTCCCGCCCTAGTTTGGGCGCGGGCTATGGCTACACCTTC. Translation: CASSSRPSLGAGYGYTF.

V usage is TRBV9 and J usage is TRBJ2-2, with a tentative D call TRBD1 (5 bases). V was pared by 0 bases and J by 3 bases, with 9 bases between. Germline lookup yields CDR1 SGDLS and CDR2 YYNGEE. This CDR3 spans 15 amino acids. CDR3: CASSVEGWDTGELFF. DNA of the CDR3: TGTGCCAGCAGCGTAGAGGGGTGGGACACCGGGGAGCTGTTTTTT.

V is TRBV24-1 and J is TRBJ2-5, with TRBD2 as a possible D gene (6 bases). V lost 5 bases and J 5 bases, leaving 11 bases between the germline ends. The germline V gene has CDR1 KGHDR and CDR2 SFDVKD. The CDR3 is 13 residues long. CDR3 sequence reads: CATSGSGVETQYF. In DNA form, the CDR3 reads TGTGCCACCAGTGGTAGCGGAGTGGAGACCCAGTACTTC.

V is TRBV27 and J is TRBJ1-2, with TRBD1 matching 8 bases. Germline CDR1 is MNHEY and CDR2 is SMNVEV (reference sequence). The J segment lost 5 bases and the V segment lost 5 bases, leaving 31 bases of the junction unmatched. The CDR3 runs to 22 residues. CDR3 nucleotide sequence: TGTGCCAGCAGTCCGCTACCCCTGAGGAGGACAGGGCTAGTTTTCGTAGGGTATGGCTACACCTTC. The encoded protein is CASSPLPLRRTGLVFVGYGYTF.

This sequence joins TRBV6-5 and TRBJ2-4; D may correspond to TRBD1 or TRBD2 (5 bases each). Between the trimmed V and J ends, which lost 2 bases and 1 base, there was a span of 9 bases. The germline V gene encodes CDR1 MNHEY and CDR2 SVGAGI. The CDR3 runs 15 residues. The CDR3 here is CASSYGTGAKNIQYF. In DNA form, the CDR3 reads TGTGCCAGCAGTTACGGGACGGGGGCCAAAAACATTCAGTACTTC.

In its sample, this clone was seen once. This chain uses TRBV23-1 with TRBJ2-7; the D is unclear. TRBV23-1 is an ORF for which the function is uncertain. The CDR3 runs 17 residues. V lost 2 bases, J lost 2 bases, and 19 bases lay in between. In DNA, the CDR3 is TGCGCCAGCAGTCAACGCAAGGGCCGCCTGATGGCCTACGAGCAGTACTTC. Protein sequence: CASSQRKGRLMAYEQYF.

This clone was seen more than once but under ten times. The chain has TRBV5-6 and TRBJ2-5, with D maybe TRBD2 (6 bases). This CDR3 contains 14 residues. Germline lookup yields CDR1 SGHDT and CDR2 YYEEEE. The V and J ends lost 0 bases and 6 bases respectively, with 12 bases between them. The CDR3 DNA reads TGTGCCAGCAGCTTGGCGGCTGGGAGGAAGACCCAGTACTTC. Translated: CASSLAAGRKTQYF.

The chain joins TRBV5-1 to TRBJ1-2, with 8 bases fitting TRBD1. The CDR3 totals 15 residues. Germline V gene sequence: CDR1 SGHRS, CDR2 YFSETQ. J lost 7 bases, V lost 0 bases, and 8 bases had no gene match. The CDR3 here is CASSLGGQGRTGYTF. CDR3 sequence (DNA): TGCGCCAGCAGCTTGGGAGGACAGGGTCGTACTGGCTACACCTTC.

The rearrangement links TRBV24-1 to TRBJ2-1; 13 bases are a match to TRBD2. The CDR3 has 15 residues. V dropped 6 bases and J dropped 8; count of bases not matched to a gene: 6. The germline CDR1 and CDR2 sequences are KGHDR and SFDVKD. The DNA for the CDR3 is TGTGCCACCAGTTGGACTAGCGGGAGTCTAGATGAGCAGTTCTTC. This encodes CATSWTSGSLDEQFF.